Presented here are 24 T cell receptor beta chains from one specimen sequenced in a study of T cells expressing NK-cell markers. TCRdb re-called the 5' RACE reads, yielding one record per CDR3 amino acid sequence without DNA. The ten most abundant clones cover 4.2% of a sample with about 260,000 distinct CDR3 sequences. The sequencing input was blood T cells: a sorted CD56 or NKG2C T cell subset, CD4+ or CD8+ T cells, or bulk PBMC T cells (not recorded which). Every receptor here comes from a woman aged 18-70 years in good health.

The genes are TRBV7-9 and TRBJ2-2. Per the germline V gene, CDR1 is SEHNR and CDR2 is FQNEAQ (reference sequence). The length of the CDR3 is 12 residues. CDR3 sequence: CASSIRAGELFF.

The chain employs TRBV5-1 and TRBJ2-1; TCRdb selects TRBD1, and the lack of DNA leaves this call unchecked. Germline values: CDR1 SGHRS, CDR2 YFSETQ. The CDR3 is 13 amino acids. The CDR3 sequence: CASSPQGYNEQFF.

This chain uses TRBV7-2 with TRBJ1-6. The CDR3 spans 12 residues. CDR1 SGHTA and CDR2 FQGNSA come from the germline V gene. The CDR3 spells CASSLSRFTLHF.

The V gene is TRBV12-3 or TRBV12-4, the J gene TRBJ2-1. The CDR3 spans 13 residues. CDR3 residues: CASSSPMYNEQFF.

The rearrangement joins TRBV7-3 to TRBJ1-4; the D call from TCRdb, TRBD1, cannot be confirmed without DNA. Germline CDR1 SGHTA, CDR2 FQGTGA. The CDR3 consists of 17 residues. The CDR3 protein is CASSLRPPTATNEKLFF. Drawing the rest from reference TRBV7-3 and TRBJ1-4, the complete variable domain is GAGVSQTPSNKVTEKGKYVELRCDPISGHTALYWYRQSLGQGPEFLIYFQGTGAADDSGLPNDRFFAVRPEGSVSTLKIQRTERGDSAVYLCASSLRPPTATNEKLFFGSGTQLSVL.

The chain uses TRBV15 and TRBJ1-2. This CDR3 comprises 13 residues. Looked up from germline, CDR1 is LNHNV and CDR2 is YYDKDF (reference sequence). This CDR3 is CATSRDTNYGYTF. The full variable domain, completed using reference TRBV15 and TRBJ1-2, is DAMVIQNPRYQVTQFGKPVTLSCSQTLNHNVMYWYQQKSSQAPKLLFHYYDKDFNNEADTPDNFQSRRPNTSFCFLDIRSPGLGDTAMYLCATSRDTNYGYTFGSGTRLTVV.

The rearrangement uses TRBV27 and TRBJ2-1; the TCRdb D gene call, TRBD1, has no DNA to confirm it. Germline V gene data show CDR1 as MNHEY and CDR2 as SMNVEV (reference sequence). This CDR3 is 16 amino acids long. CDR3 in amino acids: CASSLGPLPGDNEQFF.

The CDR3 reads CASGAGTDTQYF. The chain uses TRBV5-1 and TRBJ2-3; TCRdb's D call of TRBD1 is untestable without DNA. The V gene's germline CDR1 is SGHRS and CDR2 YFSETQ. The CDR3 is 12 amino acids.

The V gene is TRBV10-1, the J gene TRBJ1-2; with no DNA, the TCRdb D assignment of TRBD1 cannot be verified. Per germline, CDR1 WNHNN and CDR2 SYGVQD (reference sequence). The CDR3 loop spans 18 amino acids. This chain's CDR3 is CASSDLQTPGTDGYGYTF.

The chain joins TRBV3-1 to TRBJ2-3; TCRdb proposes TRBD1, but this gene call is untestable without DNA. The CDR3 length is 14 residues. Germline-derived CDR1 and CDR2 are LGHDT and YNNKEL (reference sequence). CDR3 protein: CASSQMGQPDTQYF.

The V gene is TRBV5-8, the J gene TRBJ2-3; TCRdb's D gene call, TRBD2, goes unchecked for lack of DNA. The CDR3 covers 11 residues. Germline V lookup: CDR1 SGHTS, CDR2 YDEGEE. CDR3 loop: CASSGGTTQYF.

This sequence joins TRBV10-3 and TRBJ2-1; TCRdb calls TRBD1, which cannot be checked without DNA. Germline V lookup: CDR1 ENHRY, CDR2 SYGVKD. The CDR3 covers 12 residues. CDR3 protein: CAISRQDNEQFF.

The rearrangement links TRBV14 to TRBJ2-1. This CDR3 spans 17 amino acids. Germline V gene data show CDR1 as SGHDN and CDR2 as FVKESK. This chain's CDR3 is CASSQTMILGSYNEQFF.

The chain employs TRBV7-2 and TRBJ2-2. Germline CDR1 SGHTA, CDR2 FQGNSA. The CDR3 is 14 amino acids. Here the CDR3 reads CASSFLEITGELFF.

The J gene is TRBJ2-7, the V gene TRBV6-2 or TRBV6-3; the D call of TRBD1 rests on TCRdb alone, since no DNA is present to check it. The CDR3 runs 15 residues. From germline, CDR1 is MNHEY and CDR2 SVGEGT. CDR3 sequence reads: CASSSRIFFVYEQYF.

The chain employs TRBV12-3 or TRBV12-4 and TRBJ1-2. The CDR3 has 13 amino acids. This CDR3 is CASSARRGYGYTF.

The chain has TRBV20-1 and TRBJ2-1; the TRBD2 assignment by TCRdb is unverifiable without DNA. Germline CDR1 DFQATT, CDR2 SNEGSKA (reference sequence). CDR3 length: 13 residues. CDR3 amino acids: CSANPNPSGVKFF.

The rearrangement links TRBV3-1 to TRBJ1-5; TCRdb selects TRBD1, and the lack of DNA leaves this call unchecked. There are 18 residues in the CDR3. Germline lookup yields CDR1 LGHDT and CDR2 YNNKEL (reference sequence). CDR3 region: CASSQVLAGTDSNQPQHF.

CDR3 loop: CASSFVGPDAQHF. The chain recombines TRBV7-2 with TRBJ1-5. This CDR3 has 13 residues. Germline CDR1 reads SGHTA; CDR2 reads FQGNSA.

This sequence joins TRBV7-2 and TRBJ2-2; TCRdb indicates TRBD1, and absent DNA this call remains unverified. The CDR3 is 16 amino acids. CDR1 is SGHTA and CDR2 is FQGNSA in the germline V gene. The CDR3 sequence: CASSPLWGLDTGELFF.

V gene TRBV29-1 combines with J gene TRBJ1-1; no DNA is available, so the TRBD1 call from TCRdb remains unchecked. Looked up from germline, CDR1 is SQVTM and CDR2 is ANQGSEA. This CDR3 region has 16 residues. The CDR3 spells CSVENHLGRGGTEAFF.

The chain carries TRBV29-1 and TRBJ1-2. The CDR3 contains 11 residues. Germline V lookup: CDR1 SQVTM, CDR2 ANQGSEA. CDR3 protein: CSVRGNYGYTF.

The chain has TRBV6-2 or TRBV6-3 and TRBJ1-1. The CDR3 has 15 amino acids. Germline CDR1 and CDR2: MNHEY and SVGEGT. CDR3 sequence reads: CASSYAGPSNTEAFF.

V is TRBV10-3 and J is TRBJ2-3. Germline V lookup: CDR1 ENHRY, CDR2 SYGVKD. The CDR3 contains 13 residues. The CDR3: CAISPTPSDTQYF.